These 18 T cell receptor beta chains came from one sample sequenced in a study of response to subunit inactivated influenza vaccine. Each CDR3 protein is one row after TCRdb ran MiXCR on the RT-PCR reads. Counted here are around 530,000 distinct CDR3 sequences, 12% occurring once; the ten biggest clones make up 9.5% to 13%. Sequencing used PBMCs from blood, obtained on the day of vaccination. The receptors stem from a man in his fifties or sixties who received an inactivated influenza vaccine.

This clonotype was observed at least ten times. The CDR3 spells CASSPETEGRVYGYTF. DNA for the CDR3: TGCGCCAGCAGCCCCGAGACTGAGGGGCGGGTCTATGGCTACACCTTC. This chain connects TRBV5-1 to TRBJ1-2, with a weak D call TRBD1 (5 bases). This CDR3 has 16 residues. Trimming took 4 bases from V and 4 from J, leaving 20 bases between them. The germline V gene has CDR1 SGHRS and CDR2 YFSETQ.

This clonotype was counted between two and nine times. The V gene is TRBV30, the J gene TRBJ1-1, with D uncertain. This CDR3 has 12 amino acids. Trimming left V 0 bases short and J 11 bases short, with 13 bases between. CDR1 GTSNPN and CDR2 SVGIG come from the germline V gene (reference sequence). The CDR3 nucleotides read TGTGCCTGGAGTGTAACACGCGAAGGTGCTTTCTTT. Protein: CAWSVTREGAFF.

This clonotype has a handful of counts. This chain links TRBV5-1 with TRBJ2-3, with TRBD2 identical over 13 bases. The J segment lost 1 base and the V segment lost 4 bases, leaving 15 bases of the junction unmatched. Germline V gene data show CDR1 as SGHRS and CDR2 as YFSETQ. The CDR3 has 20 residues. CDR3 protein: CASSPLMQTSGRLGTDTQYF. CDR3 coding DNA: TGCGCCAGCAGCCCTCTGATGCAGACTAGCGGGAGGCTAGGCACAGATACGCAGTATTTT.

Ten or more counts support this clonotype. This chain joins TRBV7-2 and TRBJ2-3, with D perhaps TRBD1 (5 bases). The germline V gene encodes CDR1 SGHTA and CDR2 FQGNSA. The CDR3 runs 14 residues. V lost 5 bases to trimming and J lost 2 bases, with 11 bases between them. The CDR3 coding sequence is TGTGCCAGCAGCCCAGGGCCGGCCACAGATACGCAGTATTTT. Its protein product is CASSPGPATDTQYF.

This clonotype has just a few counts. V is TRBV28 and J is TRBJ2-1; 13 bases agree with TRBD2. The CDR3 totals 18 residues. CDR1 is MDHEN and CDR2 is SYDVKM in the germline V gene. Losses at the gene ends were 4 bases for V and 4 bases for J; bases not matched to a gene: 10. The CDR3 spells CASSSPGTSGILYNEQFF. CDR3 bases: TGTGCCAGCAGTTCCCCCGGGACTAGCGGGATCCTTTACAATGAGCAGTTCTTC. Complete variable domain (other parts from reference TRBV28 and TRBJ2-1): DVKVTQSSRYLVKRTGEKVFLECVQDMDHENMFWYRQDPGLGLRLIYFSYDVKMKEKGDIPEGYSVSREKKERFSLILESASTNQTSMYLCASSSPGTSGILYNEQFFGPGTRLTVL.

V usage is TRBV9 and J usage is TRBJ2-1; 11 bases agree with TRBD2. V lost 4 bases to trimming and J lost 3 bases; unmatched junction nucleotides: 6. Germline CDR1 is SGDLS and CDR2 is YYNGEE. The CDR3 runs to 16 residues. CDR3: CASSPYLAGGYNEQFF. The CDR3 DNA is TGTGCCAGCAGCCCATACCTAGCGGGGGGCTACAATGAGCAGTTCTTC.

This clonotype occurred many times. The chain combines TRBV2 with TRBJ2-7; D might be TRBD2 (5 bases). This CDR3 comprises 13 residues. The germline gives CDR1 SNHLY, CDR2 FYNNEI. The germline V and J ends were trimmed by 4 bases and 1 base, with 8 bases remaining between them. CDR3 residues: CASSVTGSYEQYF. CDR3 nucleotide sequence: TGTGCCAGCAGTGTTACGGGGTCCTACGAGCAGTACTTC.

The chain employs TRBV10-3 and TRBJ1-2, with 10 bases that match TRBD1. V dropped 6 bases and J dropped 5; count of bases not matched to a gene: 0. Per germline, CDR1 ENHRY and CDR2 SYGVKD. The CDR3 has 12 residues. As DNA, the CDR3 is TGTGCCATCAGGGGACAGGGGTATGGCTACACCTTC. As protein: CAIRGQGYGYTF.

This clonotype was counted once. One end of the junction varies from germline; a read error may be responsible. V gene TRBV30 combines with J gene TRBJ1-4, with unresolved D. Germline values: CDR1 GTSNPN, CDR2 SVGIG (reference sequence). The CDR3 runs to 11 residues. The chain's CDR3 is CACSVEGKLFF. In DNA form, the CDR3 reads TGTGCCTGTAGTGTAGAGGGAAAACTGTTTTTT.

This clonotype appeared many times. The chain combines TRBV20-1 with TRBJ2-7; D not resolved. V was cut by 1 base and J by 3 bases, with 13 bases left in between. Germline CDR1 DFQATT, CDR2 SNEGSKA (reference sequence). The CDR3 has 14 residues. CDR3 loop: CSARAPTTLYEQYF. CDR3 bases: TGCAGTGCTAGAGCACCCACTACTCTCTACGAGCAGTACTTC.

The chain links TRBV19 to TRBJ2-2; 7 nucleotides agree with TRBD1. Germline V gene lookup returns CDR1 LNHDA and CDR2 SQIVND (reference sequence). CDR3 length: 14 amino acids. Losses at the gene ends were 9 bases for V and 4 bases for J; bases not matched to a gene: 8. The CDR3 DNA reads TGTGCCAGCCAACAGGGGCGAGGCACCGGGGAGCTGTTTTTT. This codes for CASQQGRGTGELFF.

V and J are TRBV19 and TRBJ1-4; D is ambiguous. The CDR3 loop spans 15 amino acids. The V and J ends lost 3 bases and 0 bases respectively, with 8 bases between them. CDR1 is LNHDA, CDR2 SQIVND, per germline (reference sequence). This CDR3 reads CASSMTPTTNEKLFF. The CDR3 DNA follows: TGTGCCAGTAGTATGACCCCTACAACTAATGAAAAACTGTTTTTT. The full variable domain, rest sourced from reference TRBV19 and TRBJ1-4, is DGGITQSPKYLFRKEGQNVTLSCEQNLNHDAMYWYRQDPGQGLRLIYYSQIVNDFQKGDIAEGYSVSREKKESFPLTVTSAQKNPTAFYLCASSMTPTTNEKLFFGSGTQLSVL.

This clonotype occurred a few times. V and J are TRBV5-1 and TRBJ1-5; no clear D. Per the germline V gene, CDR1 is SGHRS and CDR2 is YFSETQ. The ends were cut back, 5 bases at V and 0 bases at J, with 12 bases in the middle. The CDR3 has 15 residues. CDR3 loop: CASSFDGYSNQPQHF. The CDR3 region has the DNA TGCGCCAGCAGTTTCGACGGATATAGCAATCAGCCCCAGCATTTT. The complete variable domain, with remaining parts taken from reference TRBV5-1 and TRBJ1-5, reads KAGVTQTPRYLIKTRGQQVTLSCSPISGHRSVSWYQQTPGQGLQFLFEYFSETQRNKGNFPGRFSGRQFSNSRSEMNVSTLELGDSALYLCASSFDGYSNQPQHFGDGTRLSIL.

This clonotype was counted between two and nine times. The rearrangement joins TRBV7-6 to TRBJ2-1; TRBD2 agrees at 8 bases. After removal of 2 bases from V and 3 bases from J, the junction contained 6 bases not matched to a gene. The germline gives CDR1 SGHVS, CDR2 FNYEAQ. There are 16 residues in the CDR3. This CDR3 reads CASSLLIRGGYNEQFF. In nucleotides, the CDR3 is TGTGCCAGCAGCTTATTGATACGGGGGGGCTACAATGAGCAGTTCTTC.

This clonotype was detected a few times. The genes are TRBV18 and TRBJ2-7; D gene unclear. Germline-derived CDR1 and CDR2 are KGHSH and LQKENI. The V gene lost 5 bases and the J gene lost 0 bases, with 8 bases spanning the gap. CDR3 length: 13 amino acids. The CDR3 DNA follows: TGTGCCAGCTCAGAGGCCAGCTCCTACGAGCAGTACTTC. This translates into CASSEASSYEQYF.

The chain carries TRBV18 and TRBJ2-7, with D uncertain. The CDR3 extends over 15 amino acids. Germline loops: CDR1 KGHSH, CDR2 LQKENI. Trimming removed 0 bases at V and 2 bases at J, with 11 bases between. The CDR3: CASSPPFDNPYEQYF. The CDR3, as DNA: TGTGCCAGCTCACCACCATTTGACAATCCCTACGAGCAGTACTTC. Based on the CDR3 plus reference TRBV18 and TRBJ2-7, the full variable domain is NAGVMQNPRHLVRRRGQEARLRCSPMKGHSHVYWYRQLPEEGLKFMVYLQKENIIDESGMPKERFSAEFPKEGPSILRIQQVVRGDSAAYFCASSPPFDNPYEQYFGPGTRLTVT.

The CDR3 loop is CAISASGTSGSDTQYF. CDR3 DNA sequence: TGTGCCATCAGTGCATCCGGGACTAGCGGATCAGATACGCAGTATTTT. The V and J genes are TRBV10-3 and TRBJ2-3, with 11 bases lining up with TRBD2. The CDR3 spans 16 residues. V was pared by 4 bases and J by 4 bases, with 7 bases of the junction left unmatched. CDR1 is ENHRY, CDR2 SYGVKD, per germline.

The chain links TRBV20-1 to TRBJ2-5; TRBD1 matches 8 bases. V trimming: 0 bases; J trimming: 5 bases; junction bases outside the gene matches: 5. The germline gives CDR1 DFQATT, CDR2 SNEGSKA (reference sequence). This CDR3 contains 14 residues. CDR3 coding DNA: TGCAGTGCTAGAGATGTGACAGGGGCCGAGACCCAGTACTTC. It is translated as CSARDVTGAETQYF.